Below are 12 T cell receptor beta chains sequenced from a single sample in a study of T cell clusters in autoimmune cytopenias. Each sample's input was roughly 230 ng genomic DNA, 35,000 to 40,000 genome equivalents. TRB rearrangements were amplified by touch-down multiplex PCR with mixed TRB-A/B primers. TCRdb reanalyzed the multiplex PCR reads, giving one entry per CDR3 protein sequence and no DNA. The table for this sample gives about 500 distinct CDR3 sequences. The same sample was also studied in work on T cell repertoires in aging, cancer and after chemotherapy.

Source material: peripheral blood. The receptor source for this set is a human donor with chronic lymphocytic leukemia.

The J gene is TRBJ2-2, the V gene TRBV6-5; the D call of TRBD1 rests on TCRdb alone, since no DNA is present to check it. The germline CDR1 and CDR2 sequences are MNHEY and SVGAGI. CDR3 length equals 14 residues. The CDR3 loop reads CASQKPGGRGELFF.

Considering frequency, this clonotype is medium-sized. The J gene is TRBJ1-1, the V gene TRBV19; the D call of TRBD1 rests on TCRdb alone, since no DNA is present to check it. The CDR3 totals 13 residues. From germline, CDR1 is LNHDA and CDR2 SQIVND (reference sequence). The CDR3 spells CASSRDRMTEAFF.

This sequence joins TRBV6-1 and TRBJ2-1; the TCRdb call, TRBD1, lacks DNA for checking. This CDR3 is built from 12 residues. The germline gives CDR1 MNHNS, CDR2 SASEGT. The CDR3 sequence: CASSEKGLEQFF.

This rearrangement joins TRBV28 to TRBJ1-4; TCRdb calls TRBD1, which cannot be checked without DNA. From germline, CDR1 is MDHEN and CDR2 SYDVKM. The CDR3 has 18 residues. The CDR3 sequence: CASSIFNSRDTNNEKLFF.

Measured by frequency, this clonotype is large. The rearrangement uses TRBV12-3 or TRBV12-4 and TRBJ2-1; lacking DNA, the TRBD2 call made by TCRdb goes unchecked. The CDR3 runs to 15 residues. CDR3 protein: CASSLEGALGNEQFF.

Measured by frequency, this clonotype is medium-sized. J is TRBJ2-5 and V is TRBV7-6; no DNA is available, so the TRBD1 call from TCRdb remains unchecked. The CDR3 is 16 amino acids. Per the germline V gene, CDR1 is SGHVS and CDR2 is FNYEAQ. The CDR3 loop is CASSLGTGLGKETQYF. Combining the CDR3 with reference TRBV7-6 and TRBJ2-5 gives the whole variable domain GAGVSQSPRYKVTKRGQDVALRCDPISGHVSLYWYRQALGQGPEFLTYFNYEAQQDKSGLPNDRFSAERPEGSISTLTIQRTEQRDSAMYRCASSLGTGLGKETQYFGPGTRLLVL.

The CDR3 protein is CASSLEDPPPNTGELFF. J is TRBJ2-2 and V is TRBV27; TCRdb calls TRBD2, which cannot be checked without DNA. The CDR3 has 17 residues. Germline CDR1 reads MNHEY; CDR2 reads SMNVEV (reference sequence).

Frequency places this clonotype as medium-sized (0.01 to 0.1%). The V call is TRBV28, the J call TRBJ2-3; with no DNA, the TCRdb D assignment of TRBD1 cannot be verified. The CDR3 is 14 amino acids. Germline V gives CDR1 MDHEN, CDR2 SYDVKM. The CDR3 reads CVSFSGGDADTQYF.

CDR3 residues: CASSLLPTNTEAFF. This chain connects TRBV28 to TRBJ1-1. Per the germline V gene, CDR1 is MDHEN and CDR2 is SYDVKM. The CDR3 is made up of 14 amino acids.

This chain uses TRBV27 with TRBJ2-2. The CDR3 contains 16 residues. Germline V gives CDR1 MNHEY, CDR2 SMNVEV (reference sequence). This chain's CDR3 is CASSLVSGANTGELFF.

V usage is TRBV4-2 and J usage is TRBJ2-7; TCRdb proposes TRBD2, but this gene call is untestable without DNA. CDR3 size: 16 residues. From germline, CDR1 is LGHNA and CDR2 YNFKEQ. CDR3 loop: CASSREASGSSYEQYF.

This clonotype shows up as large by frequency. The chain carries TRBV7-9 and TRBJ1-6; TCRdb proposes TRBD1, but this gene call is untestable without DNA. The CDR3 covers 13 residues. The V gene's germline CDR1 is SEHNR and CDR2 FQNEAQ (reference sequence). This chain's CDR3 is CASSDQGVSPLHF.